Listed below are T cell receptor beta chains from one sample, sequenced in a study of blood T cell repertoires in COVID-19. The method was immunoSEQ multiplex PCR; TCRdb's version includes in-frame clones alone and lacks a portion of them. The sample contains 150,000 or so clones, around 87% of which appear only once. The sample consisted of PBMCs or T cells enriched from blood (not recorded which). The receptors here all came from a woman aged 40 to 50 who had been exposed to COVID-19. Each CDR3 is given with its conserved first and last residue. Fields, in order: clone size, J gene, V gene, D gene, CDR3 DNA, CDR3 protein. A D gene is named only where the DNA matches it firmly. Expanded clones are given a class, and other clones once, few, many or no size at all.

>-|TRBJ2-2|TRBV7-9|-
TGTGCCAGCAGCTTTCAACAGGAGAACACCGGGGAGCTGTTTTTT
CASSFQQENTGELFF
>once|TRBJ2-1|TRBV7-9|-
TGTGCCAGCAGCTTAGGGCGGGGAGATTCCTACAATGAGCAGTTCTTC
CASSLGRGDSYNEQFF
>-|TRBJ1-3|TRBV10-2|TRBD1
TGCGCCGTGCAACAGGGGACTGGAAACACCATATATTTT
CAVQQGTGNTIYF
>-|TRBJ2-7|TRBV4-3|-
TGCGCCAGCAGCCAAGAGCGTCTAGCGTCCTACGAGCAGTACTTC
CASSQERLASYEQYF
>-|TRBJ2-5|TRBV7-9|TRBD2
TGTGCCAGCAGCCCGGGACTAGCGGGAGTAGAGACCCAGTACTTC
CASSPGLAGVETQYF
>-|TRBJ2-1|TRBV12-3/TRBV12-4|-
TGTGCCAGCAGTTTGAGGGATGAGCAGTTCTTC
CASSLRDEQFF
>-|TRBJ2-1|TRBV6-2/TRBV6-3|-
TGTGCCAGCAGTTACTCGACTTATGAGCAGTTCTTC
CASSYSTYEQFF
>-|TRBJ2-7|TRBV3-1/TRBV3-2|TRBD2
TGTGCCAGCAGCCAAGATCCCGGGGGGGCCTCCTACGAGCAGTACTTC
CASSQDPGGASYEQYF
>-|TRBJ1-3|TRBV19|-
TGTGCCAGTAGCCCGACACCCTACACCATATATTTT
CASSPTPYTIYF
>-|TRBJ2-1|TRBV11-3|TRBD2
TGTGCCAGCGGACTAGCGGGGCAATACAATGAGCAGTTCTTC
CASGLAGQYNEQFF
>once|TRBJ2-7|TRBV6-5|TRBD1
TGTGCCAGCCGGACAGGAATCTACGAGCAGTACTTC
CASRTGIYEQYF
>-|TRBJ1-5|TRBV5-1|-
TGCGCCAGCAGACAGAATAGCAATCAGCCCCAGCATTTT
CASRQNSNQPQHF
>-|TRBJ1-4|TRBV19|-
TGTGCAAGTACGGGTACTAATGAAAAACTGTTTTTT
CASTGTNEKLFF
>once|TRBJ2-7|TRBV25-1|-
TGTGCCAGCAGTGAGGGGCCCACGGAGGAGCAGTACTTC
CASSEGPTEEQYF
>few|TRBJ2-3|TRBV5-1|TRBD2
TGCGCCAGCAGCTTCGGCTTTGCGGGGGACACAGATACGCAGTATTTT
CASSFGFAGDTDTQYF
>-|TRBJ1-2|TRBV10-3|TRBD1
TGTGCCATCAGGCCGGGACAGGGAGACTATGGCTACACCTTC
CAIRPGQGDYGYTF
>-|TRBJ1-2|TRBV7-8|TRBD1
TGTGCCAGCAGCACCCGGACAGGAAGGACCTATGGCTACACCTTC
CASSTRTGRTYGYTF
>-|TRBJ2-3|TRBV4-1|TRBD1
TGCGCCAGCAGCCAGACAGGGGCAGATACGCAGTATTTT
CASSQTGADTQYF
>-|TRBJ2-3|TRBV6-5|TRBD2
TGTGCCAGCAGCCCAACTAGCGGCACAGATACGCAGTATTTT
CASSPTSGTDTQYF
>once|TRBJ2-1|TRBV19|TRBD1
TGTGCCAGCCAGGGACAGGGTTATGGCAATGAGCAGTTCTTC
CASQGQGYGNEQFF
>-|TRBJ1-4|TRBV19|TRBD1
TGTGCCAGTAGTTCCAGGACAGGGGGAAACGAAAAACTGTTTTTT
CASSSRTGGNEKLFF
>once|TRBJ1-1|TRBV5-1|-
TGCGCCAGCAGTCTGAACGGCGGAGAAGCTTTCTTT
CASSLNGGEAFF
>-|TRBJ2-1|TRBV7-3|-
TGTGCCAGCAGCTTAACAGGGAATACAGGGCACCATGAGCAGTTCTTC
CASSLTGNTGHHEQFF
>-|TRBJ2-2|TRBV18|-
TGTGCCAGCTCACCAAAAGGGGGTAACACCGGGGAGCTGTTTTTT
CASSPKGGNTGELFF
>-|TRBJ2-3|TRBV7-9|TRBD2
TGTGCCAGCAGCTTATTGGCTAGCGGAGCTGGCACAGATACGCAGTATTTT
CASSLLASGAGTDTQYF
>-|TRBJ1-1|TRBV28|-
TGTGCCAGCAGACCCTACGCAGGGGCAACTGAAGCTTTCTTT
CASRPYAGATEAFF